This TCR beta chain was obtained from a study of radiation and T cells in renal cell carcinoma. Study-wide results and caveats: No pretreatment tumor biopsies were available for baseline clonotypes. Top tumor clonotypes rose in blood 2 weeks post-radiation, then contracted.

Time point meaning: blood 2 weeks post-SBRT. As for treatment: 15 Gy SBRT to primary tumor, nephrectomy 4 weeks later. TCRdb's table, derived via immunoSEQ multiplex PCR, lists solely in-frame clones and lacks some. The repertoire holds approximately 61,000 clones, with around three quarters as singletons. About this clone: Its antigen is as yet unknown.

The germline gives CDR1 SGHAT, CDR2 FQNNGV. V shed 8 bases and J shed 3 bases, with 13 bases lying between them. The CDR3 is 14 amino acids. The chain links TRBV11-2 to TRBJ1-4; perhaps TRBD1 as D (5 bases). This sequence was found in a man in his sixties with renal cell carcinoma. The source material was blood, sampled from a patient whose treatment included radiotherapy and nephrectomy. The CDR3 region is CASGRDSPNEKLFF. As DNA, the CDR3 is TGTGCCAGCGGTCGGGACTCACCTAATGAAAAACTGTTTTTT.